One sample yielded the 32 T cell receptor beta chains listed below, sequenced in a study of blood T cell repertoires in COVID-19. Clones were read by immunoSEQ multiplex PCR, and TCRdb kept only the in-frame ones, dropping some. The table lists tens of thousands of clones, around 79% of them singletons. The sample consisted of peripheral blood. These receptors were collected from a human donor in a cohort sampled during active COVID-19.

The V and J genes are TRBV12-3 or TRBV12-4 and TRBJ2-7, with a tentative D call TRBD1 (6 bases). The CDR3 loop spans 13 amino acids. Deletions cut 3 bases from V and 4 bases from J, with 10 bases between. The CDR3 region is CASSLSGEYEQYF. Written as DNA, the CDR3 is TGTGCCAGCAGTTTGTCAGGGGAGTACGAGCAGTACTTC.

The chain recombines TRBV2 with TRBJ2-2, with 9 bases fitting TRBD2. The CDR3 totals 16 residues. The J segment lost 4 bases and the V segment lost 5 bases, leaving 8 bases of the junction unmatched. Germline V lookup: CDR1 SNHLY, CDR2 FYNNEI. The CDR3 protein is CASSNSGRATTGELFF. The CDR3 nucleotides are TGTGCCAGCAGTAATAGCGGGAGAGCGACCACCGGGGAGCTGTTTTTT.

This sequence joins TRBV4-1 and TRBJ2-5; 14 bases agree with TRBD2. Germline CDR1 reads MGHRA; CDR2 reads YSYEKL. The ends lost 0 bases at V and 3 bases at J; junction bases unmatched: 0. CDR3 length equals 16 residues. The CDR3, as DNA: TGCGCCAGCAGCCAAGAGGGACTAGCGGGAGAAGAGACCCAGTACTTC. Its protein is CASSQEGLAGEETQYF.

V is TRBV16 and J is TRBJ2-1; TRBD2 agrees at 9 bases. The germline V gene encodes CDR1 KGHSY and CDR2 FQNENV. CDR3 length: 18 amino acids. V lost 1 base and J lost 5; bases outside the gene matches: 12. The CDR3 nucleotides read TGTGCCAGCAGCCAATTTGGGTCTTTCGGACTAGCGAACAATGAGCAGTTCTTC. It yields the protein CASSQFGSFGLANNEQFF.

V usage is TRBV6-2 or TRBV6-3 and J usage is TRBJ1-1, with TRBD1 identical over 8 bases. The germline V gene encodes CDR1 MNHEY and CDR2 SVGEGT. The V gene end was trimmed by 6 bases and the J gene end by 3 bases; junction bases not matched to a gene: 12. This CDR3 contains 16 residues. In nucleotides, the CDR3 is TGTGCCAGCAGCCGACAGGGGCCCAGGGGGGACACTGAAGCTTTCTTT. It specifies CASSRQGPRGDTEAFF.

V gene TRBV6-4 combines with J gene TRBJ1-2, with D tentatively TRBD1 (5 bases). Germline V gene sequence: CDR1 MRHNA, CDR2 SNTAGT. The CDR3 is 12 residues long. Between the trimmed V and J ends, which lost 6 bases and 4 bases, there was a span of 9 bases. The CDR3 here is CASRDGAYGYTF. DNA for the CDR3: TGTGCCAGCAGGGACGGGGCCTATGGCTACACCTTC.

CDR3 loop: CASSLGQGEQYF. CDR3 coding DNA: TGTGCCAGCAGCTTGGGACAAGGGGAGCAGTACTTC. This chain connects TRBV11-2 to TRBJ2-7; a weak D match, TRBD1 (6 bases). The CDR3 totals 12 residues. Trimming took 3 bases from V and 7 from J, leaving 10 bases between them. Germline values: CDR1 SGHAT, CDR2 FQNNGV.

This clone appeared a few times. This CDR3 is also generated by other DNA sequences in the sample. The V and J genes are TRBV4-3 and TRBJ2-2; TRBD2 matches 8 bases. The CDR3 is 16 amino acids. Germline V CDR1 and CDR2: LGHNA, YSLEER. V lost 0 bases and J lost 6; bases outside the gene matches: 6. The CDR3 DNA sequence: TGCGCCAGCAGCCAAGATCTGTCCGGGGGGGCCGGGGAGCTGTTTTTT. It encodes CASSQDLSGGAGELFF.

The chain combines TRBV6-5 with TRBJ2-3; D is perhaps TRBD1 (6 bases). CDR1 and CDR2 from the germline V gene are MNHEY and SVGAGI. The CDR3 is made up of 15 amino acids. The V gene lost 0 bases and the J gene lost 4 bases, with 11 bases spanning the gap. The CDR3 bases are TGTGCCAGCAGTTACTCGACATCAGGGGCAGATACGCAGTATTTT. Translated: CASSYSTSGADTQYF.

The chain is built from TRBV2 and TRBJ2-3, with 10 bases lining up with TRBD2. This CDR3 has 15 amino acids. With 4 bases clipped from V and 1 base from J, the junction kept 2 bases outside the gene matches. In germline, CDR1 is SNHLY, CDR2 FYNNEI. The CDR3 reads CASSASGGRTDTQYF. The CDR3 nucleotides read TGTGCCAGCAGTGCTAGCGGGGGCCGCACAGATACGCAGTATTTT.

The V call is TRBV5-1, the J call TRBJ2-5, with 11 bases aligning to TRBD2. The CDR3 is 14 residues long. V gave up 6 bases and J gave up 1 base; unmatched junction bases: 2. Per germline, CDR1 SGHRS and CDR2 YFSETQ. The CDR3 DNA reads as TGCGCCAGCACACTAGCGGGGGTCCAAGAGACCCAGTACTTC. It is translated as CASTLAGVQETQYF.

V usage is TRBV7-8 and J usage is TRBJ1-1, with 7 bases lining up with TRBD1. The CDR3 runs to 13 residues. V trimming: 5 bases; J trimming: 4 bases; junction bases outside the gene matches: 4. The germline V gene has CDR1 SGHVS and CDR2 FQNEAQ. The CDR3 spells CASSARQGTEAFF. The CDR3 bases are TGTGCCAGCAGCGCTCGACAGGGCACTGAAGCTTTCTTT.

The chain is built from TRBV25-1 and TRBJ2-1; no clear D gene. V gave up 3 bases and J gave up 1 base, with 4 bases separating them. From germline, CDR1 is MGHDK and CDR2 SYGVNS. The CDR3 consists of 13 residues. CDR3 residues: CASSERSYNEQFF. The CDR3 coding sequence is TGTGCCAGCAGTGAGCGGTCCTACAATGAGCAGTTCTTC.

Regarding this clone: This clone may be a read error of a much larger clone one base away. The rearrangement links TRBV4-3 to TRBJ2-3; 11 bases map to TRBD2. Germline V CDR1 and CDR2: LGHNA, YSLEER. The CDR3 is made up of 18 amino acids. V lost 8 bases, J lost 1 base, and 14 bases stayed unmatched. CDR3 in amino acids: CASRRLLAGGSGTDTQYF. CDR3 nucleotide sequence: TGCGCCAGCCGCCGACTCCTAGCGGGAGGCTCTGGCACAGATACGCAGTATTTT.

The CDR3 region has the DNA TGTGCCAGCAGCAACAACAGGGCAAATTCACCCCTCCACTTT. It specifies CASSNNRANSPLHF. The chain links TRBV5-4 to TRBJ1-6; a weak D match, TRBD1 (6 bases). This CDR3 region has 14 residues. The V gene's germline CDR1 is SGHNT and CDR2 YYREEE (reference sequence). V lost 4 bases, J lost 7 bases, and 12 bases lay in between.

V gene TRBV4-3 combines with J gene TRBJ2-1, with 7 nucleotides matching TRBD1. The germline CDR1 and CDR2 sequences are LGHNA and YSLEER. There are 14 residues in the CDR3. J lost 7 bases, V lost 5 bases, and 8 bases had no gene match. The CDR3 bases are TGCGCCAGCAGCAAACACCCGACAGGGAATGAGCAGTTCTTC. Translation gives CASSKHPTGNEQFF.

The chain recombines TRBV9 with TRBJ1-2; no reliable D call. CDR3 length: 16 residues. Germline assignment: CDR1 SGDLS and CDR2 YYNGEE. Trimming took 2 bases from V and 5 from J, leaving 19 bases between them. The CDR3 nucleotides are TGTGCCAGCAGCGTCGTTGCCCAGGAAACTCCGTATGGCTACACCTTC. It codes for CASSVVAQETPYGYTF.

The gene calls are TRBV5-6 and TRBJ2-1; D is ambiguous. The CDR3 has 11 residues. Germline loops: CDR1 SGHDT, CDR2 YYEEEE. The V and J ends lost 4 bases and 10 bases respectively, with 9 bases between them. The CDR3 DNA sequence: TGTGCCAGCAGCGTGACACGAGAGCAGTTCTTC. It is translated as CASSVTREQFF.

The chain is built from TRBV7-2 and TRBJ1-6; the match to TRBD1 covers 9 bases. The CDR3 totals 13 residues. J lost 10 bases, V lost 8 bases, and 6 bases had no gene match. Germline CDR1 reads SGHTA; CDR2 reads FQGNSA. DNA of the CDR3: TGTGCCAGCGGACAGGGGATGGTCTCACCCCTCCACTTT. As protein: CASGQGMVSPLHF.

The V call is TRBV7-2, the J call TRBJ2-1, with D perhaps matching TRBD1 (5 bases). The CDR3 runs 16 residues. Deletions cut 1 base from V and 5 bases from J, with 15 bases between. CDR1 and CDR2 (germline): SGHTA, FQGNSA. CDR3 nucleotide sequence: TGTGCCAGCAGCTTAGTATCGACAGTTGGCGACAATGAGCAGTTCTTC. Translating gives CASSLVSTVGDNEQFF.

This clone appeared once. The chain employs TRBV9 and TRBJ2-5; D not resolved. The germline CDR1 and CDR2 sequences are SGDLS and YYNGEE. Trimming removed 4 bases at V and 5 bases at J, with 18 bases between. This CDR3 has 15 residues. CDR3 amino acids: CASSPPLGRGETQYF. CDR3 DNA sequence: TGTGCCAGCAGCCCCCCCCTGGGCCGTGGGGAGACCCAGTACTTC.

The chain uses TRBV5-1 and TRBJ2-7; 9 bases agree with TRBD2. Trimming removed 0 bases from V and 5 bases from J; junction bases left unmatched: 21. This CDR3 is 20 amino acids long. Germline V gene data show CDR1 as SGHRS and CDR2 as YFSETQ. DNA of the CDR3: TGCGCCAGCAGCTTGGTCCTTGGCGGGAGGGGCCTCCTTGGGTCCCACGAGCAGTACTTC. Encoded protein: CASSLVLGGRGLLGSHEQYF.

The V and J genes are TRBV5-5 and TRBJ2-1; TRBD2 matches at 9 bases. The V and J ends lost 0 bases and 4 bases, in that order; junction bases with no gene match: 8. From germline, CDR1 is SGHKS and CDR2 YYEKEE (reference sequence). The CDR3 contains 17 residues. The CDR3 protein is CASSLASTSGAYNEQFF. CDR3 DNA: TGTGCCAGCAGCTTGGCCTCGACTAGCGGTGCATACAATGAGCAGTTCTTC.

DNA of the CDR3: TGTGCCAGCAGCCAAGACAGGGTGGAGAGTTTGGACCCCTATGGCTACACCTTC. This translates into CASSQDRVESLDPYGYTF. The V and J genes are TRBV3-1 (or the pseudogene TRBV3-2) and TRBJ1-2, with D maybe TRBD1 (5 bases). This CDR3 is 18 amino acids long. Germline assignment: CDR1 LGHDT and CDR2 YNNKEL (reference sequence). V was cut by 0 bases and J by 4 bases, with 21 bases left in between.

This chain uses TRBV10-2 with TRBJ2-4; 12 bases are a match to TRBD2. With V trimmed by 6 bases and J by 0 bases, 9 bases remained unmatched. CDR1 is WSHSY, CDR2 SAAADI, per germline. This CDR3 has 18 amino acids. This chain's CDR3 is CASRQLTSGGLAKNIQYF. The CDR3 region has the DNA TGCGCCAGCAGGCAATTGACTAGCGGGGGTTTAGCCAAAAACATTCAGTACTTC.

CDR3 residues: CASSEDYYTDTQYF. The CDR3 DNA follows: TGTGCCAGCAGTGAGGACTATTACACAGATACGCAGTATTTT. The chain couples TRBV2 to TRBJ2-3, with D possibly TRBD2 on 6 matching bases. The CDR3 totals 14 residues. The germline gives CDR1 SNHLY, CDR2 FYNNEI. V lost 3 bases, J lost 2 bases, and 9 bases lay in between.

This chain connects TRBV30 to TRBJ2-7; tentatively, D is TRBD2 (7 bases). The V gene's germline CDR1 is GTSNPN and CDR2 SVGIG (reference sequence). The V end was cut by 5 bases, the J end by 5 bases, with 10 bases between. CDR3 size: 11 residues. The CDR3 DNA reads as TGTGCCTGGGGGGGGGCCCACGAGCAGTACTTC. This translates into CAWGGAHEQYF.

This clone was detected only a few times. This sequence joins TRBV6-2 or TRBV6-3 and TRBJ1-1, with a weak D call TRBD1 (6 bases). Germline lookup yields CDR1 MNHEY and CDR2 SVGEGT. This CDR3 is built from 14 residues. With 5 bases removed from V and 1 base from J, the gap between germline ends came to 11 bases. As DNA, the CDR3 is TGTGCCAGCAGTATTCCGGGACAGAACACTGAAGCTTTCTTT. Its protein is CASSIPGQNTEAFF.

The chain couples TRBV28 to TRBJ1-1, with no clear D. This CDR3 is 12 amino acids long. V was pared by 10 bases and J by 3 bases, with 12 bases between. CDR1 is MDHEN, CDR2 SYDVKM, per germline. The CDR3 is CATLAGYTEAFF. The CDR3 DNA reads TGTGCCACCCTGGCGGGATACACTGAAGCTTTCTTT.

This rearrangement joins TRBV28 to TRBJ2-7, with 12 bases aligning to TRBD2. Unmatched junction bases numbered 3, after V lost 5 bases and J lost 1 base. The CDR3 sequence is 15 residues long. CDR1 is MDHEN and CDR2 is SYDVKM in the germline V gene. CDR3 sequence: CASSTLAGGSYEQYF. The CDR3 region has the DNA TGTGCCAGCAGTACCCTAGCGGGAGGGTCCTACGAGCAGTACTTC.

The DNA for the CDR3 is TGTGCCAGTCGCCGGGACAGGGGTCTAGGGAAGCCCCAGCATTTT. Amino acid sequence: CASRRDRGLGKPQHF. V and J are TRBV19 and TRBJ1-5; 10 nucleotides agree with TRBD1. Germline V lookup: CDR1 LNHDA, CDR2 SQIVND (reference sequence). Trimming took 8 bases from V and 8 from J; bases not matched to a gene: 12. The CDR3 consists of 15 residues.

The gene calls are TRBV30 and TRBJ2-1, with D perhaps TRBD1 (6 bases). Trimming shortened V by 0 bases and J by 3 bases, and 12 bases separated the two germline ends. CDR1 GTSNPN and CDR2 SVGIG come from the germline V gene (reference sequence). CDR3 size: 15 residues. The CDR3 bases are TGTGCCTGGAGTGTCGGCGACAGGCACTACAATGAGCAGTTCTTC. It specifies CAWSVGDRHYNEQFF.